This TCR beta chain is drawn from a study of beta chain features in type 1 diabetes. Overall study results and limits: Compared with healthy donors, patients appeared to share more similar naive, central memory and regulatory TCRB repertoires. Type 1 diabetes patients had moderately but significantly shorter TCRB CDR3s in all four CD4+ subsets. VDJ junctions in type 1 diabetes patients carried more deletions and fewer insertions. Sequencing from cDNA could over-represent high-TCR-expressing cells.

What was sequenced were expressed TCRB transcripts, since all of the isolated RNA had been reverse transcribed. TCRdb's table, derived via immunoSEQ multiplex PCR, lists solely in-frame clones and lacks some. The table includes fewer than 450,000 clones, 13% detected once. To note about this clone: Its target is not known.

Germline V gene sequence: CDR1 SGHNT, CDR2 YYREEE (reference sequence). J was trimmed by 2 bases and V by 4 bases; bases with no gene match: 11. CDR3 length equals 16 residues. Researchers reported sorting CD4+ naive, central memory, regulatory and stem cell-like memory cells via CD45RO/CCR7/CD25/CD127/CD95/CD27. The material sequenced was naive CD4+ T cells from blood. The chain couples TRBV5-4 to TRBJ2-5; 7 bases fit TRBD2. This TCR was sampled from a young woman with type 1 diabetes. CDR3 region: CASSGRGGRGQETQYF. CDR3 in DNA: TGTGCCAGCAGCGGGAGGGGAGGGCGGGGGCAAGAGACCCAGTACTTC.